The present T cell receptor (beta chain) was sequenced within a study of blood T cells in healthy people across ages. This clonotype was counted many times. A second PCR, run for roughly 7 to 12 cycles, used a sample-barcoded 5' primer plus a J-beta primer mix. TCRdb re-analysed the 5' RACE reads in MiXCR, keeping a single row per CDR3 protein. The data show around 820,000 distinct CDR3 sequences, roughly 25% seen once. The V and J ends lost 1 base and 8 bases respectively, with 9 bases between them. The CDR3 spans 13 residues. From germline, CDR1 is LNHNV and CDR2 YYDKDF (reference sequence). The same sample was also studied in work on T cells of mothers and their children. This second study says: Both sample barcodes and 2-4 random nucleotides came from the M1S primer of the second PCR.

Sequencing was performed on blood. The TCR originated in a boy aged 5-17 years in good health. The chain couples TRBV15 to TRBJ2-4; weak D call: TRBD2 (5 bases). Here the CDR3 DNA reads TGTGCCACCAGCAGAGTGGTGGAGGACATTCAGTACTTC. This gives the protein CATSRVVEDIQYF.